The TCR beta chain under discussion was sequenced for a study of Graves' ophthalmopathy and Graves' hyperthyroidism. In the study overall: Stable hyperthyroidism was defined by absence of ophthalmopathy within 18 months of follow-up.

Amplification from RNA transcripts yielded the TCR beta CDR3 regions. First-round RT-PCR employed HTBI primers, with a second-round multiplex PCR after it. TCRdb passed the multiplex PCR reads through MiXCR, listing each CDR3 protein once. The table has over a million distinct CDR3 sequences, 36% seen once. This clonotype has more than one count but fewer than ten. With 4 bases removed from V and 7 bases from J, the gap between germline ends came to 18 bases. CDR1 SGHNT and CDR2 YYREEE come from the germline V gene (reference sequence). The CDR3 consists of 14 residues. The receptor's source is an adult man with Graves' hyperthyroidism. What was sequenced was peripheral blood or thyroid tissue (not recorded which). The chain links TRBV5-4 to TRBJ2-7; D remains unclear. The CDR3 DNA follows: TGTGCCAGCAGCCACCACGTTGCGGTGTTGGAGCAGTACTTC. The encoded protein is CASSHHVAVLEQYF.